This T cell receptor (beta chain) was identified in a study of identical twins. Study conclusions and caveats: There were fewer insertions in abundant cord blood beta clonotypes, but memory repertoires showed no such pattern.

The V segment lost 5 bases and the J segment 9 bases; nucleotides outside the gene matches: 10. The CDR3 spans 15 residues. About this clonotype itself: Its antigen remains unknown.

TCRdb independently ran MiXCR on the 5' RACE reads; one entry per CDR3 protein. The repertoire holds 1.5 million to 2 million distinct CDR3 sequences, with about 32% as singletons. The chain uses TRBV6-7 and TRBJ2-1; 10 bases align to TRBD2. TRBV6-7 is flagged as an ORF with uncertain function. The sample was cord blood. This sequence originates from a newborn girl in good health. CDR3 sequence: CASSRSSGRICEQFF. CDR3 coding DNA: TGTGCCAGCAGTAGGTCTAGCGGGAGAATCTGTGAGCAGTTCTTC.